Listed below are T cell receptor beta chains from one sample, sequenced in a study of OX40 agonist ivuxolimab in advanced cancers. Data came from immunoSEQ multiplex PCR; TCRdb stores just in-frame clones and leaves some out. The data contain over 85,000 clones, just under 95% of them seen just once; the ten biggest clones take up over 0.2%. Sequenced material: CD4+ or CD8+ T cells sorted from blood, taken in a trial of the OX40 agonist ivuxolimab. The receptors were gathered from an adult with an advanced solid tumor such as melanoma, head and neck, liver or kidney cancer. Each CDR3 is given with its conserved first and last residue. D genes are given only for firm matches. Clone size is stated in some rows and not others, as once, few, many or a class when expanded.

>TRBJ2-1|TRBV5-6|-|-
CASSLGGVRDNEQFF
TGTGCCAGCAGCTTGGGTGGGGTAAGGGACAATGAGCAGTTCTTC
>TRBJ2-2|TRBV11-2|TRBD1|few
CASSAGTGFLGPNTGELFF
TGTGCCAGCAGCGCCGGGACAGGGTTTTTAGGGCCGAACACCGGGGAGCTGTTTTTT
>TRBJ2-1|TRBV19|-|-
CASSLSHLLGDEQFF
TGTGCCAGTAGTCTGAGCCACCTACTAGGCGATGAGCAGTTCTTC
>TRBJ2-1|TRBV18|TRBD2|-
CASSPSGGQFLNEQFF
TGTGCCAGCTCACCGAGCGGGGGGCAATTTCTCAATGAGCAGTTCTTC
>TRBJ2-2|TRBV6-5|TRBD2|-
CASSTGIAGSGELFF
TGTGCCAGCAGCACGGGAATAGCGGGGTCCGGGGAGCTGTTTTTT
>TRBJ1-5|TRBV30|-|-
CAWQSGNQPQHF
TGTGCCTGGCAAAGCGGCAATCAGCCCCAGCATTTT
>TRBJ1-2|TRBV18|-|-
CASSPPKFSPYGYTF
TGTGCCAGCTCACCACCGAAGTTCTCCCCCTATGGCTACACCTTC
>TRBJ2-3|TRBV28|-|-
CASSTGTLPDTQYF
TGTGCCAGCAGTACCGGGACCCTTCCAGATACGCAGTATTTT
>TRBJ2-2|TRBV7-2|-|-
CASSLVSGQGELFF
TGTGCCAGCAGCTTAGTTTCCGGGCAGGGGGAGCTGTTTTTT
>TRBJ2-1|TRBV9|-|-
CASSATPRGEAGEQFF
TGTGCCAGCAGCGCTACCCCAAGGGGGGAGGCGGGTGAGCAGTTCTTC
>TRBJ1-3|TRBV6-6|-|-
CASRPGGTGNTIYF
TGTGCCAGCAGGCCCGGCGGAACTGGAAACACCATATATTTT
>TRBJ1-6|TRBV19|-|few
CASKWTDNSPLHF
TGTGCCAGTAAGTGGACAGATAATTCACCCCTCCACTTT
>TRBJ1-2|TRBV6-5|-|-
CASSYRADYGYTF
TGTGCCAGCAGTTACAGGGCCGACTATGGCTACACCTTC
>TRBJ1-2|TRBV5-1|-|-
CASSLAFGASYGYTF
TGCGCCAGCAGCTTGGCCTTCGGGGCTAGCTATGGCTACACCTTC
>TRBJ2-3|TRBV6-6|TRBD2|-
CASLSSGSADTQYF
TGTGCCAGCTTAAGTAGCGGGAGTGCAGATACGCAGTATTTT
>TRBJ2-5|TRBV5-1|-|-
CASQTVGAQYQETQYF
TGCGCCAGCCAGACTGTAGGGGCCCAGTACCAAGAGACCCAGTACTTC